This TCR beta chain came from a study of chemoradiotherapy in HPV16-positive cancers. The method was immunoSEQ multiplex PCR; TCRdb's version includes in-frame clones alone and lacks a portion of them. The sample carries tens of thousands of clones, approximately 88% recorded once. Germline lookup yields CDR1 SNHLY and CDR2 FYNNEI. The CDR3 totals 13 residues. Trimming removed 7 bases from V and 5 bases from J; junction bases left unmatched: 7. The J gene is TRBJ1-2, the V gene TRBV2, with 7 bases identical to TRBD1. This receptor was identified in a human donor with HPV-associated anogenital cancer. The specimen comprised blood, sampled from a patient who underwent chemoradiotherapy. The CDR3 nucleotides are TGTGCCAGCAAGAGCAGGGGGAGGTATGGCTACACCTTC. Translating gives CASKSRGRYGYTF.